A selection of T cell receptor beta chains follows, all from one sample in a study of blood T cell repertoires in COVID-19. Repertoires were generated with immunoSEQ multiplex PCR, while TCRdb's copy carries only in-frame clones and drops some. This sample has 200,000 to 250,000 clones, with around four fifths found just once. Sequencing input: peripheral blood. The receptor source for this set is a woman aged 80 or over with acute or convalescent COVID-19. The CDR3 runs from the conserved cysteine through the conserved F or W. The D gene is left open where the match is weak. Size tells how often a clone was seen (once, few, many) or the class of an expanded clone, and some rows leave it out.

cdr3_aa cdr3_nt clone_size d_call j_call v_call
CASSQVGQGANSPLHF TGCGCCAGCAGCCAAGTAGGACAGGGCGCAAATTCACCCCTCCACTTT . TRBD1 TRBJ1-6 TRBV4-3
CASSLSLVNRQFF TGTGCCAGCAGCCTCTCCTTGGTCAATAGGCAGTTCTTC . . TRBJ2-1 TRBV7-9
CASSLPGTSGSGNEQFF TGTGCCAGTAGTCTCCCCGGGACTAGCGGGAGTGGGAATGAGCAGTTCTTC . TRBD2 TRBJ2-1 TRBV19
CASSLTGAGTGELFF TGTGCCAGCTCCCTGACAGGGGCGGGCACCGGGGAGCTGTTTTTT . TRBD1 TRBJ2-2 TRBV11-2
CASSSSARDYTGELFF TGTGCCAGCAGCTCATCAGCGAGGGATTATACCGGGGAGCTGTTTTTT few . TRBJ2-2 TRBV7-9
CASTPNKRAGKKSSNQPQHF TGTGCCAGCACCCCAAATAAGAGGGCAGGAAAAAAATCTAGCAATCAGCCCCAGCATTTT few . TRBJ1-5 TRBV4-2
CASRGVAGGPNIQYF TGTGCCAGCAGGGGAGTAGCGGGAGGGCCTAACATTCAGTACTTC . TRBD2 TRBJ2-4 TRBV7-2
CASSLGLAGQDEQFF TGTGCCAGCAGCTTGGGACTAGCGGGGCAGGATGAGCAGTTCTTC . TRBD2 TRBJ2-1 TRBV5-6
CASSTDRLGSYEQYF TGTGCCAGTAGTACGGACAGGTTAGGTAGCTACGAGCAGTACTTC . TRBD1 TRBJ2-7 TRBV19
CASSEEGINQPQHF TGTGCCAGCAGTGAGGAGGGGATTAATCAGCCCCAGCATTTT . . TRBJ1-5 TRBV2
CASSSRQGFYNEQFF TGTGCCAGCAGCTCACGGCAGGGCTTCTACAATGAGCAGTTCTTC few . TRBJ2-1 TRBV11-3
CASSRSWTSGTTDTQYF TGTGCCAGTAGTAGAAGCTGGACTAGCGGAACCACAGATACGCAGTATTTT . TRBD2 TRBJ2-3 TRBV19
CASASPRTGGETEAFF TGCGCCAGCGCCTCCCCCAGGACAGGGGGAGAGACTGAAGCTTTCTTT . TRBD1 TRBJ1-1 TRBV4-1
CASSRQGANTEAFF TGTGCCAGCAGTAGACAGGGGGCGAACACTGAAGCTTTCTTT . TRBD1 TRBJ1-1 TRBV25-1
CASSLYGQGSNYEQYF TGTGCCAGCAGCCTTTACGGACAGGGGTCCAACTACGAGCAGTACTTC . TRBD1 TRBJ2-7 TRBV5-5
CASSPDTYEQYF TGCGCCAGCAGCCCAGACACCTACGAGCAGTACTTC once . TRBJ2-7 TRBV5-1
CASSPTGTGANVLTF TGCGCCAGCAGCCCAACAGGGACTGGGGCCAACGTCCTGACTTTC few . TRBJ2-6 TRBV5-1
CASSYSGSGSYEQYF TGTGCCAGCAGTTACTCAGGTAGCGGGTCCTACGAGCAGTACTTC . TRBD2 TRBJ2-7 TRBV6-2/TRBV6-3
CASSHGGANTGELFF TGTGCCAGCAGCCACGGGGGGGCGAACACCGGGGAGCTGTTTTTT . TRBD2 TRBJ2-2 TRBV7-2
CASSPRGMAGGKLDEQFF TGTGCCAGCAGTCCTCGAGGCATGGCGGGGGGGAAATTGGATGAGCAGTTCTTC . . TRBJ2-1 TRBV21-1
CASSYGTGFNNEQFF TGTGCCAGCAGTTACGGGACAGGGTTCAACAATGAGCAGTTCTTC . TRBD1 TRBJ2-1 TRBV6-5
CASSPPRAGTYEQYF TGTGCCAGCAGCCCTCCGAGGGCAGGTACTTACGAGCAGTACTTC many . TRBJ2-7 TRBV7-2
CASSYSGTQTF TGTGCCAGCAGTTACTCGGGCACCCAGACCTTC . . TRBJ1-2 TRBV6-5
CASGLGGQQETQYF TGTGCTAGTGGTTTGGGTGGACAGCAAGAGACCCAGTACTTC . . TRBJ2-5 TRBV12-5
CASRADRYNQPQHF TGTGCCAGCAGGGCTGACAGATACAATCAGCCCCAGCATTTT . . TRBJ1-5 TRBV6-6
CASSGPGLGSHEQYF TGTGCCAGCAGTGGACCGGGACTGGGGTCACACGAGCAGTACTTC . . TRBJ2-7 TRBV25-1